This T cell receptor (beta chain) derives from a study of CD8 T cells in ankylosing spondylitis. Study-wide results and limits: Reportedly, disease-linked clones are significantly enriched in ankylosing spondylitis patients' matched synovial fluid. In the blood and synovial fluid of reactive arthritis, some motif variants had been previously reported.

Preparation of TCR beta libraries was done by quantitative 5'-RACE with molecular barcodes. TCRdb re-called the 5' RACE reads with MiXCR, one entry per CDR3 protein. The sample has some 300,000 distinct CDR3 sequences, less than 25% seen once. The germline V and J ends were trimmed by 7 bases and 1 base, with 10 bases remaining between them. CDR3 size: 14 residues. Per germline, CDR1 MNHNS and CDR2 SASEGT. This clonotype was recorded many times. Its antigen is undetermined. The sample comprised blood, either unsorted or a sorted T cell fraction (not recorded which). The receptor was isolated from a female donor with ankylosing spondylitis or in good health (not recorded which). V is TRBV6-1 and J is TRBJ2-2; D call uncertain. The chain's CDR3 is CASTRTGNTGELFF. The CDR3, as DNA: TGTGCCAGCACCCGGACGGGGAACACCGGGGAGCTGTTTTTT.